This passage covers 8 T cell receptor beta chains from one sample sequenced in a study of blood T cells in healthy people across ages. With a J-beta primer mix and a sample-barcoded 5' primer, a second PCR ran about 6 to 11 cycles. TCRdb re-analysed the 5' RACE reads in MiXCR, keeping a single row per CDR3 protein. The repertoire holds roughly 570,000 distinct CDR3 sequences, with approximately 25% as singletons. The material sequenced was blood. The receptors come from a woman in her seventies in good health.

This clonotype has more than one count but fewer than ten. The chain recombines TRBV5-4 with TRBJ1-2; a weak D match, TRBD1 (5 bases). The CDR3 has 15 amino acids. V lost 4 bases, J lost 8 bases, and 21 bases lay in between. CDR1 is SGHNT, CDR2 YYREEE, per germline (reference sequence). The CDR3 is CASSLGGREGNGYTF. DNA of the CDR3: TGTGCCAGCAGCCTGGGGGGAAGGGAAGGGAACGGCTACACCTTC.

The rearrangement links TRBV20-1 to TRBJ2-5; D call uncertain. Germline V lookup: CDR1 DFQATT, CDR2 SNEGSKA (reference sequence). Trimming shortened V by 4 bases and J by 1 base, and 10 bases separated the two germline ends. The CDR3 consists of 13 residues. CDR3 nucleotide sequence: TGCAGTGCTACGCACTGGGCCCAAGAGACCCAGTACTTC. It translates to CSATHWAQETQYF.

This clonotype is a singleton in its sample. A much larger clone is a single base away; this may be a read error. The V gene is TRBV7-2, the J gene TRBJ2-2; no clear D. Germline CDR1 reads SGHTA; CDR2 reads FQGNSA. The CDR3 is made up of 14 amino acids. Here the CDR3 reads CVSSFFGVTGELFF. The CDR3 coding sequence is TGTGTCAGCAGCTTTTTTGGGGTTACCGGGGAGCTGTTTTTT.

There are many counts of this clonotype. The V call is TRBV6-2 or TRBV6-3, the J call TRBJ2-1; 9 positions match TRBD1. Germline V gene sequence: CDR1 MNHEY, CDR2 SVGEGT. The CDR3 is 13 amino acids. V lost 8 bases to trimming and J lost 8 bases; unmatched junction nucleotides: 7. The chain's CDR3 is CASRRDRDHEQFF. DNA of the CDR3: TGTGCCAGCCGGCGGGACAGGGATCATGAGCAGTTCTTC.

The rearrangement uses TRBV5-1 and TRBJ2-3; the D gene is possibly TRBD1 (6 bases). V lost 7 bases and J lost 4, with 16 bases in between. Germline CDR1 SGHRS, CDR2 YFSETQ. The CDR3 contains 14 residues. The CDR3 coding sequence is TGCGCCAGCCGCCAGGGGCCGGACTCAGATACGCAGTATTTT. As protein: CASRQGPDSDTQYF.

This chain connects TRBV7-9 to TRBJ2-7; no definite D call. The V and J ends lost 0 bases and 2 bases respectively, with 11 bases between them. There are 15 residues in the CDR3. CDR1 SEHNR and CDR2 FQNEAQ come from the germline V gene (reference sequence). The CDR3 loop reads CASSLAGGSTYEQYF. The CDR3 DNA is TGTGCCAGCAGCTTAGCTGGCGGTTCTACCTACGAGCAGTACTTC.

V and J are TRBV12-3 or TRBV12-4 and TRBJ1-3; TRBD1 aligns across 7 bases. CDR3 length: 16 residues. Trimming cost V 5 bases and J 0 bases; bases outside gene matches: 7. This chain's CDR3 is CASSKVGTVSGNTIYF. The DNA for the CDR3 is TGTGCCAGCAGTAAAGTCGGGACAGTCTCTGGAAACACCATATATTTT.

The gene calls are TRBV6-2 or TRBV6-3 and TRBJ2-7, with 9 nucleotides matching TRBD2. V shed 2 bases and J 4 bases; nucleotides not matched to a gene: 6. The CDR3 totals 15 residues. Germline assignment: CDR1 MNHEY and CDR2 SVGEGT. The CDR3, as DNA: TGTGCCAGCAGTTACCCAGCGGGGGGTGTGTACGAGCAGTACTTC. Translating gives CASSYPAGGVYEQYF.